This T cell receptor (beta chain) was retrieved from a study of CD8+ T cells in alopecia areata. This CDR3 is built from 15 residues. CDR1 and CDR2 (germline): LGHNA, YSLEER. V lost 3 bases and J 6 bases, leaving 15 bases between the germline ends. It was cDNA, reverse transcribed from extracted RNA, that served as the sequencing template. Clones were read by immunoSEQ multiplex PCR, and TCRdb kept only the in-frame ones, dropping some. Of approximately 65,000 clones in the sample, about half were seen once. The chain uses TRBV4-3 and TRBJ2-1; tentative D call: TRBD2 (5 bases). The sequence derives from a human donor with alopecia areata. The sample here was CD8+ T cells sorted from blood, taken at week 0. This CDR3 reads CASSQPNSGSNEQFF. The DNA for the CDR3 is TGCGCCAGCAGCCAGCCCAATTCGGGGTCCAATGAGCAGTTCTTC.